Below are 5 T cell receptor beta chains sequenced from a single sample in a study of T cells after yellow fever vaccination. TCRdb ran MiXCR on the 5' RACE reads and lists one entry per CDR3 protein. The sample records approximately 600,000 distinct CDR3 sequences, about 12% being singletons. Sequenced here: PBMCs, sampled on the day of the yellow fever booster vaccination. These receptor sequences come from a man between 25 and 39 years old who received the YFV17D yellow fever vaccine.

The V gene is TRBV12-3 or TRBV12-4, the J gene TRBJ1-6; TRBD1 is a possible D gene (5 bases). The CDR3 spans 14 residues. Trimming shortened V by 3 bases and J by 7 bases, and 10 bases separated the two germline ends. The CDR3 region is CASSFLTENSPLHF. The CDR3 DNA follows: TGTGCCAGCAGTTTCTTGACAGAAAATTCACCCCTCCACTTT.

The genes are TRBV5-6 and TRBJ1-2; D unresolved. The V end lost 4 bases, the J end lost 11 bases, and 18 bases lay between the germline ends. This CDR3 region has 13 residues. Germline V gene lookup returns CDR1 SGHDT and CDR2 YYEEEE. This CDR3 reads CASSLSRAVGYTF. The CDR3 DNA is TGTGCCAGCAGCCTCTCTAGGGCGGTCGGGTACACCTTC.

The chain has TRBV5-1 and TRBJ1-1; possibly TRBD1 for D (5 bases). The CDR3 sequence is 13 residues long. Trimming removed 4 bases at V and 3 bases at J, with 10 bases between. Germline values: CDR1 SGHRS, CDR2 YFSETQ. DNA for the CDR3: TGCGCCAGCAGCGCAGCAGGGTACACTGAAGCTTTCTTT. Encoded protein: CASSAAGYTEAFF.

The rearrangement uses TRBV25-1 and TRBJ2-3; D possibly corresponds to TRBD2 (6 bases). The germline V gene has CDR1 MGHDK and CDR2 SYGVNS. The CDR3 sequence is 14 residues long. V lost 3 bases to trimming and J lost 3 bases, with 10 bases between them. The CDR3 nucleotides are TGTGCCAGCAGTGACGCGGGATCTACAGATACGCAGTATTTT. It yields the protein CASSDAGSTDTQYF.

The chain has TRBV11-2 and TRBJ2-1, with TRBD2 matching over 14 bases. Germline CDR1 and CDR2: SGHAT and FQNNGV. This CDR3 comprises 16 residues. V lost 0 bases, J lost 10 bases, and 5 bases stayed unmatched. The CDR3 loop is CASSLERLAGGSEQFF. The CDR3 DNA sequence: TGTGCCAGCAGCTTAGAAAGACTAGCGGGAGGGTCAGAGCAGTTCTTC.